The source of this TCR beta chain is a study of blood T cells in healthy people across ages. General study points: No conclusive comparison of naive versus antigen-experienced cells was possible with unsorted PBMCs. It was the long-lived donors that had more naive CD4+ cells and higher diversity than aged donors. TCR beta diversity correlated strongly with naive T cell percentage.

This clonotype came up a few times. The target antigen is unknown. Primers used in a second PCR of about 7 to 12 cycles were a sample-barcoded 5' primer and a J-beta primer mix. Every cDNA molecule bore a tag from a template-switch adaptor containing 12 random nucleotides. TCRdb itself ran the 5' RACE reads through MiXCR, one entry per CDR3 protein. The repertoire holds roughly 680,000 distinct CDR3 sequences, with under 25% as singletons. The clonotype comes from an older man in good health. Sequenced: blood.

CDR3 nucleotides: TGCGCCAGCAGCTTAGACGCGGGAGGGCCCTCGACAGATACGCAGTATTTT. Its translation is CASSLDAGGPSTDTQYF. The chain links TRBV5-1 to TRBJ2-3, with 9 bases matching TRBD2. From germline, CDR1 is SGHRS and CDR2 YFSETQ. V dropped 2 bases and J dropped 3; count of bases not matched to a gene: 10. The CDR3 runs to 17 residues.